The TCR beta chain described here comes from a study of OX40 agonist ivuxolimab in advanced cancers. Whole-study context: Ivuxolimab, an antibody that agonizes OX40 (CD134), was administered to the patients.

Only in-frame clones appear in the TCRdb table, and some are missing; sequencing was by immunoSEQ multiplex PCR. The sample lists 20,000 to 25,000 clones; around four fifths were seen once. CDR3 size: 15 residues. V dropped 3 bases and J dropped 2 bases, with 14 bases sitting between them. Germline assignment: CDR1 SGDLS and CDR2 YYNGEE. The material was CD4+ or CD8+ T cells sorted from blood, obtained in a trial of the OX40 agonist ivuxolimab. This clonotype originated in an adult with an advanced solid tumor such as melanoma, head and neck, liver or kidney cancer. The chain has TRBV9 and TRBJ1-2; tentatively, D is TRBD1 (6 bases). CDR3 region: CASSADLQGNYGYTF. The CDR3 DNA sequence: TGTGCCAGCAGCGCGGACCTACAGGGAAACTATGGCTACACCTTC.